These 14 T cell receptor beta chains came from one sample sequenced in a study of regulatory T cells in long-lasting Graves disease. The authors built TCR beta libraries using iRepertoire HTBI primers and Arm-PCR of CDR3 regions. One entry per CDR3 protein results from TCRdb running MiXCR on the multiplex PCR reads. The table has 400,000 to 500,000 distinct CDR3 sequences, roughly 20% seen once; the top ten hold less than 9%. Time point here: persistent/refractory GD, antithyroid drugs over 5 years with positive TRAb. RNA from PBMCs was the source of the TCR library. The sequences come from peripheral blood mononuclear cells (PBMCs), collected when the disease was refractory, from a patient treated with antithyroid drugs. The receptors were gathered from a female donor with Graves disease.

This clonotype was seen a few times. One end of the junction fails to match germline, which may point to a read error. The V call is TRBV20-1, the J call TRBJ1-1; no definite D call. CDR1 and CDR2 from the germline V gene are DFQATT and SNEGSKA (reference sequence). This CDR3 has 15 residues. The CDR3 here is CSARDPTASMTGAFF. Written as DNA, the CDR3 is TGCAGTGCTAGAGATCCAACCGCCAGCATGACTGGAGCTTTCTTT.

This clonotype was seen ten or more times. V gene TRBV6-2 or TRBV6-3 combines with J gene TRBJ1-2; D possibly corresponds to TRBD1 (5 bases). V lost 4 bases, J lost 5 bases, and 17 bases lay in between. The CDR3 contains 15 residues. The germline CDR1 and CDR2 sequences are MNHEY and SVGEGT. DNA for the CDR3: TGTGCCAGCAGTTCTCGTAGACAGCGGGGTTATGGCTACACCTTC. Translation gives CASSSRRQRGYGYTF.

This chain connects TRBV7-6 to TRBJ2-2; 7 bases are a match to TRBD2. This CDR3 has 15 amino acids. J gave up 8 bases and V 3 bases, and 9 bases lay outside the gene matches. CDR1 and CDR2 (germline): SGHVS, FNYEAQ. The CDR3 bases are TGTGCCAGCAGCTTTGTAACTAGCGAATCAGGGGAGCTGTTTTTT. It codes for CASSFVTSESGELFF.

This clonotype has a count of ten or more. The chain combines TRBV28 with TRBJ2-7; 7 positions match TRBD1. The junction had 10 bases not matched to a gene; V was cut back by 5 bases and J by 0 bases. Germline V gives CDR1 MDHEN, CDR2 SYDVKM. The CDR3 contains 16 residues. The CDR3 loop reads CASSPTGTVLSYEQYF. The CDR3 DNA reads TGTGCCAGCAGTCCTACTGGGACAGTCCTCTCCTACGAGCAGTACTTC.

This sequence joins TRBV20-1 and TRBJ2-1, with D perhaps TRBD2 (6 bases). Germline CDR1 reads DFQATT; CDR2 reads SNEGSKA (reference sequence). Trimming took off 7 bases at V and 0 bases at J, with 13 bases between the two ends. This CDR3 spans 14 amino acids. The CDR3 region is CSVEVGSSYNEQFF. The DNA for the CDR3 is TGCAGTGTCGAAGTCGGGAGCTCCTACAATGAGCAGTTCTTC.

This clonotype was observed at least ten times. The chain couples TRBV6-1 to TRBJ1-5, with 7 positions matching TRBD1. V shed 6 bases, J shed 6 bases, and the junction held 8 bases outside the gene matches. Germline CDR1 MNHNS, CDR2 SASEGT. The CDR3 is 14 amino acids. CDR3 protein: CASSATGVLQPQHF. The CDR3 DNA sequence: TGTGCCAGCAGCGCCACAGGGGTGCTTCAGCCCCAGCATTTT.

In nucleotides, the CDR3 is TGTGCCTGGAGTCTGACAGGGCGAGGGTCTCTCGGCTACACCTTC. Translation: CAWSLTGRGSLGYTF. The chain uses TRBV30 and TRBJ1-2; 7 bases agree with TRBD1. This CDR3 is 15 amino acids long. The germline V gene has CDR1 GTSNPN and CDR2 SVGIG (reference sequence). J lost 8 bases, V lost 2 bases, and 14 bases had no gene match.

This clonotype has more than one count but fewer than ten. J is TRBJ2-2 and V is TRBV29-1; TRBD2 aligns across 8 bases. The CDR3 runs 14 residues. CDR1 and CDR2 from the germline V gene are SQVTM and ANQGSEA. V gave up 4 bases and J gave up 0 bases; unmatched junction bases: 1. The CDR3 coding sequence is TGCAGCGTTGGTAGCGGGACGAACACCGGGGAGCTGTTTTTT. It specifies CSVGSGTNTGELFF.

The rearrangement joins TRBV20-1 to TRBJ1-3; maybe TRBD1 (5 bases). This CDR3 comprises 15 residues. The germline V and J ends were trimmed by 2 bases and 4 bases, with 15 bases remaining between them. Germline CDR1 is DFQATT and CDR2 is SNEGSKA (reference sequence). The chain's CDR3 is CSARPRRAAGNTIYF. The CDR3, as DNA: TGCAGTGCTAGACCCCGCAGGGCTGCCGGAAACACCATATATTTT.

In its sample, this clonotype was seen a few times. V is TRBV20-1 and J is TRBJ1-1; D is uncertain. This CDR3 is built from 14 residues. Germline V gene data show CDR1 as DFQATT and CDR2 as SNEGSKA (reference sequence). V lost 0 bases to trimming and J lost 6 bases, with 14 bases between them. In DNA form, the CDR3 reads TGCAGTGCTAGAGATTATGGGCGGCGGCCTGAAGCTTTCTTT. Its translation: CSARDYGRRPEAFF.

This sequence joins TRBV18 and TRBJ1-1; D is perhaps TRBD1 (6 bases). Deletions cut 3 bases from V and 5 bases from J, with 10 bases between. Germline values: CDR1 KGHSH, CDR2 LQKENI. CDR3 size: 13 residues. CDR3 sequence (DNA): TGTGCCAGCTCACCCCCGCAGGGGACTGAAGCTTTCTTT. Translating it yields CASSPPQGTEAFF.

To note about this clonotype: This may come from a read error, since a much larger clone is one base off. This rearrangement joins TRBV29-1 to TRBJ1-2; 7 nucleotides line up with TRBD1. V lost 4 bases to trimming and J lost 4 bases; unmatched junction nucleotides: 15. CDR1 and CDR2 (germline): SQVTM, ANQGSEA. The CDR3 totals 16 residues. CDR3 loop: CSVAGDSSSFSYGYTF. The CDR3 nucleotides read TGCAGCGTTGCAGGGGACAGCTCGAGCTTTAGCTATGGCTACACCTTC.

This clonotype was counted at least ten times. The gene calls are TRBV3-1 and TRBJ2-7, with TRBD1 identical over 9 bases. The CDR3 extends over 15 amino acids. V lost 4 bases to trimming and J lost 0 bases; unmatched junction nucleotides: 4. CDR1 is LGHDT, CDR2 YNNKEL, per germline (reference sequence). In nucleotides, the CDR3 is TGTGCCAGCAGCCCCGGGACAGGGCCCTCCTACGAGCAGTACTTC. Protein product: CASSPGTGPSYEQYF.

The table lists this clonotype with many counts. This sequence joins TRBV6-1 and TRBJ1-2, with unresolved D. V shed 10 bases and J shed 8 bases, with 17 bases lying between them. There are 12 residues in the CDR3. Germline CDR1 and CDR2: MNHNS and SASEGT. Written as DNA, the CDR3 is TGTGCCACCGATCGGACGGCACGGGGCTACACCTTC. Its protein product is CATDRTARGYTF.